This T cell receptor (beta chain) was identified in a study of blood T cell repertoires in COVID-19. The wider study: The United States, Italy and Spain supplied acute and convalescent COVID-19 samples. T cells, B-cell-depleted T cells, or PBMCs supplied cDNA or gDNA.

As handled by the study authors: The assay estimated nucleated cells by amplifying reference gene primers. TCRdb keeps only in-frame clones here, not all; method: immunoSEQ multiplex PCR. The V and J calls and clone size were taken over from that table, and D and trimming were inferred from the DNA. The data contain under 20,000 clones, less than 90% of them singletons. This CDR3 has 12 amino acids. CDR1 MDHEN and CDR2 SYDVKM come from the germline V gene. The V gene lost 6 bases and the J gene lost 4 bases, with 10 bases spanning the gap. The source is a human donor in a cohort sampled during active COVID-19. The chain recombines TRBV28 with TRBJ2-7, with a possible D match to TRBD1 (5 bases). Sequencing was carried out using peripheral blood. CDR3 region: CASSLTGYEQYF. CDR3 bases: TGTGCCAGCAGCTTAACAGGATACGAGCAGTACTTC.